Below are 25 T cell receptor beta chains sequenced from a single sample in a study of shared clonotypes between healthy human individuals (dated by TCRdb to about 2020). Library generation was performed with the immunoSEQ multiplex PCR assay. The table was pulled from immuneACCESS by TCRdb, which kept in-frame rearrangements only. Such tables lose some clones; where checked, under half of the loss comes from unresolved V genes, and the rest has no known cause. The sample yields around 1,100,000 clones; 77% were counted once. In total, the top ten clones hold 0.7% to 0.95% of the sample. Sequencing used memory CD4+ T cells from PBMCs. Per the publication, the cell subset or site label means: CD45RA-negative fraction. These receptors were taken from a man aged 18 to 35 in good health. Some clones in this sample may be carry-over from other donors' samples.

The chain joins TRBV6-5 to TRBJ2-7, with 7 bases identical to TRBD2. The CDR3 sequence is 14 residues long. CDR1 and CDR2 (germline): MNHEY, SVGAGI. V trimming: 5 bases; J trimming: 0 bases; junction bases outside the gene matches: 4. The CDR3 protein is CASSRLADSYEQYF. The CDR3 DNA follows: TGTGCCAGCAGTCGACTAGCAGACTCCTACGAGCAGTACTTC.

About this clone: In the same sample, other DNA sequences code for this CDR3. The rearrangement links TRBV15 to TRBJ2-7; D is uncertain. Germline lookup yields CDR1 LNHNV and CDR2 YYDKDF (reference sequence). The CDR3 has 13 residues. V was shortened by 0 bases and J by 0 bases, with 3 bases between the two germline ends. CDR3 loop: CATSRDISYEQYF. CDR3 sequence (DNA): TGTGCCACCAGCAGAGATATCTCCTACGAGCAGTACTTC.

The V gene is TRBV28, the J gene TRBJ2-1; 10 bases fit TRBD2. V was clipped by 3 bases and J by 4 bases; unmatched bases: 6. Germline assignment: CDR1 MDHEN and CDR2 SYDVKM. The CDR3 runs to 16 residues. The CDR3 region has the DNA TGTGCCAGCAGTTTTGGAGCGGGAGGGTTATACAATGAGCAGTTCTTC. This translates into CASSFGAGGLYNEQFF.

The chain couples TRBV15 to TRBJ2-3; 7 bases are shared with TRBD2. The CDR3 extends over 15 amino acids. The germline CDR1 and CDR2 sequences are LNHNV and YYDKDF (reference sequence). The V segment lost 8 bases and the J segment 1 base; nucleotides outside the gene matches: 9. Here the CDR3 reads CATGRTSFGTDTQYF. CDR3 DNA: TGTGCCACCGGGAGGACTAGTTTTGGCACAGATACGCAGTATTTT.

This rearrangement joins TRBV11-1 to TRBJ2-5; 13 nucleotides align to TRBD2. The length of the CDR3 is 16 residues. V lost 2 bases and J lost 5; bases outside the gene matches: 5. The germline gives CDR1 SGHAT, CDR2 FQDESV (reference sequence). CDR3 nucleotide sequence: TGTGCCAGCAGCTTAAGAGGACTAGCGGGAGTCGAGACCCAGTACTTC. Translating gives CASSLRGLAGVETQYF.

This clone showed up just once. The V and J genes are TRBV18 and TRBJ2-7; TRBD2 aligns across 9 bases. CDR3 length: 15 residues. The J segment lost 3 bases and the V segment lost 3 bases, leaving 6 bases of the junction unmatched. Per the germline V gene, CDR1 is KGHSH and CDR2 is LQKENI. CDR3 region: CASSPEAGGLYEQYF. The CDR3 DNA reads as TGTGCCAGCTCACCTGAGGCGGGAGGGCTCTACGAGCAGTACTTC.

This chain joins TRBV7-2 and TRBJ1-3; D gene uncertain. The CDR3 is 17 amino acids. The V end lost 0 bases, the J end lost 0 bases, and 12 bases lay between the germline ends. Germline V gives CDR1 SGHTA, CDR2 FQGNSA. The CDR3 DNA sequence: TGTGCCAGCAGCTTAGCGCCCAGTGTCACCTCTGGAAACACCATATATTTT. Translated, it gives CASSLAPSVTSGNTIYF.

The V and J genes are TRBV9 and TRBJ2-3, with 7 bases aligning to TRBD2. The germline V gene encodes CDR1 SGDLS and CDR2 YYNGEE. The junction had 5 bases not matched to a gene; V was cut back by 1 base and J by 6 bases. This CDR3 is 14 amino acids long. The CDR3 DNA reads TGTGCCAGCAGCGTACGGAGCGGGACGGATACGCAGTATTTT. Its translation is CASSVRSGTDTQYF.

This clone has just one count. The rearrangement uses TRBV7-3 and TRBJ2-1; D tentatively reads TRBD1 or TRBD2 (5 bases each). V gave up 1 base and J gave up 6 bases, with 16 bases separating them. The CDR3 length is 16 residues. Germline lookup yields CDR1 SGHTA and CDR2 FQGTGA. CDR3 bases: TGTGCCAGCAGCTTAATCCGTGCGCCTGGGGGCAATGAGCAGTTCTTC. Translation: CASSLIRAPGGNEQFF.

With regard to this clone: The sample holds other DNA sequences that translate to the same CDR3. The V and J genes are TRBV11-2 and TRBJ2-1; D is possibly TRBD1 (6 bases). The CDR3 has 13 residues. Deletions cut 5 bases from V and 13 bases from J, with 18 bases between. Germline loops: CDR1 SGHAT, CDR2 FQNNGV. The CDR3 nucleotides are TGTGCCAGCAGCCGTGACAGGTCGATAGTTCAGTTCTTC. The encoded protein is CASSRDRSIVQFF.

CDR3 loop: CASSRRTGEEYGYTF. CDR3 DNA: TGTGCCAGCAGTCGAAGGACAGGGGAAGAGTATGGCTACACCTTC. The chain has TRBV2 and TRBJ1-2; 9 bases are shared with TRBD1. Unmatched junction bases numbered 9, after V lost 5 bases and J lost 5 bases. The CDR3 is made up of 15 amino acids. The V gene's germline CDR1 is SNHLY and CDR2 FYNNEI. The whole variable domain, filled in from reference TRBV2 and TRBJ1-2, reads EPEVTQTPSHQVTQMGQEVILRCVPISNHLYFYWYRQILGQKVEFLVSFYNNEISEKSEIFDDQFSVERPDGSNFTLKIRSTKLEDSAMYFCASSRRTGEEYGYTFGSGTRLTVV.

This rearrangement joins TRBV15 to TRBJ2-7; D is possibly TRBD2 (5 bases). Germline CDR1 is LNHNV and CDR2 is YYDKDF (reference sequence). V dropped 5 bases and J dropped 6 bases, with 14 bases sitting between them. The CDR3 length is 13 residues. The CDR3 nucleotides read TGTGCCACCAGCCCCCGAGTCGCGGGCGAGCAGTACTTC. It yields the protein CATSPRVAGEQYF.

This chain links TRBV5-1 with TRBJ2-1; D gene uncertain. V was cut by 0 bases and J by 9 bases, with 4 bases left in between. The CDR3 runs 11 residues. Germline V CDR1 and CDR2: SGHRS, YFSETQ. The CDR3 DNA follows: TGCGCCAGCAGCTTGGCGGGTGAGCAGTTCTTC. Translated: CASSLAGEQFF.

This clone was seen once. This chain connects TRBV7-6 to TRBJ2-7, with TRBD2 as a possible D gene (5 bases). The germline CDR1 and CDR2 sequences are SGHVS and FNYEAQ. This CDR3 is 16 amino acids long. The V end lost 3 bases, the J end lost 2 bases, and 17 bases lay between the germline ends. CDR3: CASSFRGPASTYEQYF. CDR3 nucleotides: TGTGCCAGCAGCTTTCGGGGTCCGGCCAGTACCTACGAGCAGTACTTC.

Notes on this clone: Other DNA variants within this sample encode the same CDR3. This chain joins TRBV20-1 and TRBJ2-5; no definite D call. The V and J ends lost 3 bases and 1 base respectively, with 3 bases between them. Germline V gene data show CDR1 as DFQATT and CDR2 as SNEGSKA (reference sequence). This CDR3 region has 11 residues. The CDR3 region is CSASLQETQYF. The CDR3, as DNA: TGCAGTGCTAGTCTCCAAGAGACCCAGTACTTC.

The rearrangement uses TRBV5-4 and TRBJ2-3; D is unclear. V shed 0 bases and J shed 2 bases, with 7 bases lying between them. The CDR3 spans 14 residues. CDR1 is SGHNT, CDR2 YYREEE, per germline (reference sequence). In DNA, the CDR3 is TGTGCCAGCAGCTTGGCTAGGATCACAGATACGCAGTATTTT. This sequence encodes CASSLARITDTQYF.

V gene TRBV19 combines with J gene TRBJ2-5; the D gene is possibly TRBD2 (6 bases). Germline V gives CDR1 LNHDA, CDR2 SQIVND (reference sequence). This CDR3 is built from 16 residues. Trimming shortened V by 4 bases and J by 5 bases, and 20 bases separated the two germline ends. CDR3 sequence reads: CASSRGQFGGAETQYF. CDR3 DNA: TGTGCCAGTAGTAGGGGCCAGTTCGGGGGAGCTGAGACCCAGTACTTC.

The J gene is TRBJ2-3, the V gene TRBV5-1; D is unresolved. The CDR3 has 13 amino acids. V dropped 6 bases and J dropped 6 bases, with 14 bases sitting between them. Germline V gene lookup returns CDR1 SGHRS and CDR2 YFSETQ. As DNA, the CDR3 is TGCGCCAGCAACCCAGTCTCTGTGGATACGCAGTATTTT. It translates to CASNPVSVDTQYF. The full variable domain, completed using reference TRBV5-1 and TRBJ2-3, is KAGVTQTPRYLIKTRGQQVTLSCSPISGHRSVSWYQQTPGQGLQFLFEYFSETQRNKGNFPGRFSGRQFSNSRSEMNVSTLELGDSALYLCASNPVSVDTQYFGPGTRLTVL.

The chain links TRBV4-2 to TRBJ2-5; 8 bases are shared with TRBD2. This CDR3 is 15 amino acids long. V gave up 5 bases and J gave up 1 base; unmatched junction bases: 6. The germline gives CDR1 LGHNA, CDR2 YNFKEQ. The CDR3 loop is CASSFSGAIQETQYF. CDR3 in DNA: TGTGCCAGCAGCTTTAGCGGGGCAATCCAAGAGACCCAGTACTTC.

To note about this clone: This sample includes further DNA sequences coding for the same CDR3. The rearrangement joins TRBV5-1 to TRBJ2-3; D is perhaps TRBD2 (6 bases). The CDR3 is 15 amino acids. Between the trimmed V and J ends, which lost 0 bases and 0 bases, there was a span of 8 bases. CDR1 and CDR2 from the germline V gene are SGHRS and YFSETQ. Written as DNA, the CDR3 is TGCGCCAGCAGCTTGGGGGCGGGGAGCACAGATACGCAGTATTTT. Its protein product is CASSLGAGSTDTQYF.

The J gene is TRBJ2-1, the V gene TRBV7-8, with 13 nucleotides matching TRBD2. The germline V gene has CDR1 SGHVS and CDR2 FQNEAQ. The CDR3 spans 17 residues. V trimming: 3 bases; J trimming: 7 bases; junction bases outside the gene matches: 9. CDR3 amino acids: CASSLLPGLAGRNEQFF. The DNA of the CDR3 is TGTGCCAGCAGCTTGCTACCGGGACTAGCGGGAAGGAATGAGCAGTTCTTC.

The chain carries TRBV25-1 and TRBJ2-7, with 7 bases aligning to TRBD2. The CDR3 covers 17 residues. Trimming took 3 bases from V and 0 from J; bases not matched to a gene: 11. Germline CDR1 and CDR2: MGHDK and SYGVNS. The CDR3 sequence: CASSDWGGGPASYEQYF. Written as DNA, the CDR3 is TGTGCCAGCAGTGATTGGGGGGGAGGCCCAGCCTCCTACGAGCAGTACTTC.

V gene TRBV7-2 combines with J gene TRBJ1-5; 8 bases fit TRBD1. This CDR3 is built from 13 residues. The V segment lost 7 bases and the J segment 6 bases; nucleotides outside the gene matches: 5. The germline V gene has CDR1 SGHTA and CDR2 FQGNSA. Here the CDR3 DNA reads TGTGCCAGCACCTTCGACAGGGGTCAGCCCCAGCATTTT. It translates to CASTFDRGQPQHF. The entire variable domain, with the rest obtained from reference TRBV7-2 and TRBJ1-5, is as follows: GAGVSQSPSNKVTEKGKDVELRCDPISGHTALYWYRQSLGQGLEFLIYFQGNSAPDKSGLPSDRFSAERTGGSVSTLTIQRTQQEDSAVYLCASTFDRGQPQHFGDGTRLSIL.

Worth noting for this clone: The sample carries other DNA sequences with the same CDR3. CDR3 region: CASSPGGSNTEAFF. Here the CDR3 DNA reads TGTGCCAGCTCACCGGGGGGATCGAACACTGAAGCTTTCTTT. The J gene is TRBJ1-1, the V gene TRBV18; possible D gene TRBD1, 5 bases. The V and J ends lost 3 bases and 1 base respectively, with 9 bases between them. From germline, CDR1 is KGHSH and CDR2 LQKENI. This CDR3 region has 14 residues. Full variable domain (remainder filled in from reference TRBV18 and TRBJ1-1): NAGVMQNPRHLVRRRGQEARLRCSPMKGHSHVYWYRQLPEEGLKFMVYLQKENIIDESGMPKERFSAEFPKEGPSILRIQQVVRGDSAAYFCASSPGGSNTEAFFGQGTRLTVV.

The chain recombines TRBV6-1 with TRBJ1-2, with unresolved D. Deletions cut 8 bases from V and 5 bases from J, with 18 bases between. CDR3 length equals 14 residues. The germline gives CDR1 MNHNS, CDR2 SASEGT. The CDR3 loop is CASYSRLVLYGYTF. As DNA, the CDR3 is TGTGCCAGCTATTCCAGGCTAGTACTATATGGCTACACCTTC.